Shown below are 15 T cell receptor beta chains from a single sample sequenced in a study of blood T cell dynamics during melanoma immunotherapy. Time point: week 3, after first cycle of checkpoint inhibitor. The assay was immunoSEQ multiplex PCR, and TCRdb's table has in-frame clones only and misses some. The sample carries 7,000 to 8,500 clones, approximately 90% recorded once. Sequences were derived from blood, sampled from a patient treated with checkpoint blockade. These receptor sequences come from a human donor with melanoma.

This rearrangement joins TRBV29-1 to TRBJ1-1; 12 bases fit TRBD1. V lost 7 bases and J lost 4; bases outside the gene matches: 4. The CDR3 runs to 13 residues. Germline CDR1 and CDR2: SQVTM and ANQGSEA. This CDR3 reads CSGDRGLGTEAFF. Written as DNA, the CDR3 is TGCAGCGGGGACAGGGGGCTAGGCACTGAAGCTTTCTTT.

V and J are TRBV28 and TRBJ2-7; TRBD2 aligns across 10 bases. This CDR3 is 15 amino acids long. With V trimmed by 2 bases and J by 5 bases, 6 bases remained unmatched. Germline values: CDR1 MDHEN, CDR2 SYDVKM. The CDR3 spells CASSLLASGGHEQYF. Written as DNA, the CDR3 is TGTGCCAGCAGTTTACTGGCTAGCGGGGGACACGAGCAGTACTTC.

V gene TRBV11-2 combines with J gene TRBJ2-7; the D call may be TRBD1 or TRBD2 (5 bases each). Trimming removed 2 bases from V and 10 bases from J, with 12 bases in between. CDR3 size: 12 residues. CDR1 is SGHAT, CDR2 FQNNGV, per germline. The CDR3 nucleotides read TGTGCCAGCAGCTTATCGCTGGGACCCCAGTACTTC. Translating gives CASSLSLGPQYF.

CDR3 nucleotide sequence: TGTGCCTGGAGTATGACACCGGGTTATGTTGAAGCTTTCTTT. Translation: CAWSMTPGYVEAFF. V usage is TRBV30 and J usage is TRBJ1-1, with D unclear. Between the trimmed V and J ends, which lost 2 bases and 7 bases, there was a span of 17 bases. The CDR3 contains 14 residues. Germline-derived CDR1 and CDR2 are GTSNPN and SVGIG (reference sequence).

The chain is built from TRBV11-2 and TRBJ2-5, with D uncertain. Deletions cut 4 bases from V and 5 bases from J, with 5 bases between. The CDR3 extends over 11 amino acids. Germline lookup yields CDR1 SGHAT and CDR2 FQNNGV. CDR3 coding DNA: TGTGCCAGCAGCTACTTGGAGACCCAGTACTTC. It is translated as CASSYLETQYF.

This clone was detected only once. The rearrangement uses TRBV19 and TRBJ2-7, with 8 bases that match TRBD2. V trimming: 2 bases; J trimming: 5 bases; junction bases outside the gene matches: 2. The V gene's germline CDR1 is LNHDA and CDR2 SQIVND (reference sequence). The CDR3 totals 13 residues. The CDR3 DNA reads TGTGCCAGTAGTATATCGGGGGGGAACGAGCAGTACTTC. Amino acid sequence: CASSISGGNEQYF.

The chain recombines TRBV11-2 with TRBJ1-3; 9 bases agree with TRBD1. This CDR3 contains 16 residues. Germline CDR1 and CDR2: SGHAT and FQNNGV. V was pared by 5 bases and J by 3 bases, with 8 bases of the junction left unmatched. CDR3 DNA: TGTGCCAGCAGCCTTAATACAGGGGGCTATGGAAACACCATATATTTT. Its translation: CASSLNTGGYGNTIYF.

There are a few counts of this clone. The genes are TRBV4-1 and TRBJ1-2, with D maybe TRBD1 (5 bases). With 2 bases removed from V and 3 bases from J, the gap between germline ends came to 16 bases. This CDR3 has 16 residues. Germline CDR1 and CDR2: MGHRA and YSYEKL. CDR3 coding DNA: TGCGCCAGCAGCCAACAACAGGAAACCCTGCACTATGGCTACACCTTC. Amino acid sequence: CASSQQQETLHYGYTF.

There are a few counts of this clone. The V call is TRBV19, the J call TRBJ2-7; 8 bases fit TRBD1. Losses at the gene ends were 5 bases for V and 6 bases for J; bases not matched to a gene: 12. The CDR3 length is 15 residues. In germline, CDR1 is LNHDA, CDR2 SQIVND (reference sequence). CDR3 sequence reads: CASSPRVATGAEQYF. The DNA for the CDR3 is TGTGCCAGTAGTCCCAGAGTGGCGACAGGGGCCGAGCAGTACTTC.

The chain combines TRBV29-1 with TRBJ1-2, with TRBD1 as a possible D gene (5 bases). CDR1 is SQVTM, CDR2 ANQGSEA, per germline. The germline V and J ends were trimmed by 1 base and 6 bases, with 15 bases remaining between them. This CDR3 region has 14 residues. The CDR3 DNA sequence: TGCAGCGTTGAAGGGGGAGAGGGGTTGGATGGCTACACCTTC. Translating gives CSVEGGEGLDGYTF.

This sequence joins TRBV12-5 and TRBJ2-5; D ambiguous. Near its end, the DNA agrees better with TRBJ2-7, so the J call may be wrong. Germline V gene sequence: CDR1 LGHNT, CDR2 FRNRAP. The CDR3 covers 11 residues. The CDR3, as DNA: TGTGCTAGTGGTTTGTTATACGAGCAGTACTTC. Its translation: CASGLLYEQYF.

The CDR3, as DNA: TGTGCCAGCAGTGAAAAGGGGATCAACTATGGCTACACCTTC. It translates to CASSEKGINYGYTF. This chain connects TRBV6-1 to TRBJ1-2; D is possibly TRBD1 (5 bases). The CDR3 is 14 residues long. Trimming took 2 bases from V and 2 from J, leaving 9 bases between them. Looked up from germline, CDR1 is MNHNS and CDR2 is SASEGT.

J is TRBJ2-7 and V is TRBV30; tentative D call: TRBD2 (6 bases). V lost 4 bases and J lost 3, with 13 bases in between. This CDR3 region has 13 residues. Germline CDR1 GTSNPN, CDR2 SVGIG (reference sequence). CDR3 protein: CAWKARDFYEQYF. The CDR3 coding sequence is TGTGCCTGGAAGGCGAGGGACTTCTACGAGCAGTACTTC. The full variable domain, with the rest looked up from reference TRBV30 and TRBJ2-7, is SQTIHQWPATLVQPVGSPLSLECTVEGTSNPNLYWYRQAAGRGLQLLFYSVGIGQISSEVPQNLSASRPQDRQFILSSKKLLLSDSGFYLCAWKARDFYEQYFGPGTRLTVT.

Comments on this clone: A junction end diverges from the germline sequence, so it may reflect a read error. The rearrangement uses TRBV7-7 and TRBJ2-7; 8 nucleotides agree with TRBD2. Germline lookup yields CDR1 SSHAT and CDR2 FNYEAQ (reference sequence). The CDR3 runs 14 residues. The CDR3 reads CASSTGLDSSEQYF. The CDR3 nucleotides read TGTGCTAGCAGCACGGGACTAGATAGTTCCGAGCAGTACTTC.

CDR3 protein: CASSSSGGSGYEQYF. In DNA form, the CDR3 reads TGTGCCAGCAGCTCCAGCGGGGGATCAGGCTACGAGCAGTACTTC. V usage is TRBV2 and J usage is TRBJ2-7, with 8 bases that match TRBD2. The V gene end was trimmed by 6 bases and the J gene end by 3 bases; junction bases not matched to a gene: 10. The CDR3 is made up of 15 amino acids. Germline V lookup: CDR1 SNHLY, CDR2 FYNNEI.